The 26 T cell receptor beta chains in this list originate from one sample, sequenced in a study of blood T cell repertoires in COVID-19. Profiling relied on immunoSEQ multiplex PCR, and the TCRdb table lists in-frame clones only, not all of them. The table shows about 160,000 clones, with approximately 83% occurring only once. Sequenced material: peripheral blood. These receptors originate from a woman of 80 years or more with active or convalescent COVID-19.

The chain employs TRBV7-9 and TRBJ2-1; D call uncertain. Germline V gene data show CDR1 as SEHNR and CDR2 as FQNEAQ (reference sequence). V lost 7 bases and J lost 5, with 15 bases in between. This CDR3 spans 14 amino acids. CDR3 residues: CASTKVANNNEQFF. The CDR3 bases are TGTGCCAGCACCAAAGTAGCAAACAACAATGAGCAGTTCTTC. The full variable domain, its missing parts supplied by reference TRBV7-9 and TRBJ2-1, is DTGVSQNPRHKITKRGQNVTFRCDPISEHNRLYWYRQTLGQGPEFLTYFQNEAQLEKSRLLSDRFSAERPKGSFSTLEIQRTEQGDSAMYLCASTKVANNNEQFFGPGTRLTVL.

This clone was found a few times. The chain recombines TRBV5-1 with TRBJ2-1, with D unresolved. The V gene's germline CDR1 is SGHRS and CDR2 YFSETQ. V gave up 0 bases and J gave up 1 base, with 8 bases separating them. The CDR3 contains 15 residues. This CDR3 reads CASSLDLASYNEQFF. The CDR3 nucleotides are TGCGCCAGCAGCTTGGATTTGGCTTCCTACAATGAGCAGTTCTTC.

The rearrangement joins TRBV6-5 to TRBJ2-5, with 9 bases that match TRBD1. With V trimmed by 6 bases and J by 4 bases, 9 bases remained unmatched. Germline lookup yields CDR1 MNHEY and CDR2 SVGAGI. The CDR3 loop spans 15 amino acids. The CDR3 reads CASSLGQGGRETQYF. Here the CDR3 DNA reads TGTGCCAGCAGCCTGGGACAGGGCGGTAGAGAGACCCAGTACTTC.

CDR3 DNA: TGCGCCGGCGAGGACAGAAACCGCACAGATACGCAGTATTTT. Amino acids: CAGEDRNRTDTQYF. The V call is TRBV10-1, the J call TRBJ2-3, with a possible D match to TRBD1 (6 bases). Trimming cost V 11 bases and J 1 base, with 16 bases left between them. The CDR3 totals 14 residues. Germline V gene lookup returns CDR1 WNHNN and CDR2 SYGVQD (reference sequence).

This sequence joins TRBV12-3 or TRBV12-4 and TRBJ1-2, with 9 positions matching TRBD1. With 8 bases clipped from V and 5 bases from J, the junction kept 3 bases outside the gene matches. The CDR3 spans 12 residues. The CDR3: CASGQGSYGYTF. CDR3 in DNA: TGTGCCAGCGGACAGGGGAGTTATGGCTACACCTTC.

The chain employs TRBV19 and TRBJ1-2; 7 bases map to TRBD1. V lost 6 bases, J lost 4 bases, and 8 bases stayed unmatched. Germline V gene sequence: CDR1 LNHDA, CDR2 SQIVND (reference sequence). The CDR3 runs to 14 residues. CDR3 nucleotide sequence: TGTGCCAGTAGCCCTACAGGGGCCCGCTATGGCTACACCTTC. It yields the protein CASSPTGARYGYTF.

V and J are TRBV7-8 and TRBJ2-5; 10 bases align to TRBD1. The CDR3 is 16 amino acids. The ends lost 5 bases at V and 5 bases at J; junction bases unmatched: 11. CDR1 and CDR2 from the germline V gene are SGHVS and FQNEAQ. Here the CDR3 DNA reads TGTGCCAGCAGCCCCCCGGGACAGGGGCGCGGGGAGACCCAGTACTTC. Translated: CASSPPGQGRGETQYF.

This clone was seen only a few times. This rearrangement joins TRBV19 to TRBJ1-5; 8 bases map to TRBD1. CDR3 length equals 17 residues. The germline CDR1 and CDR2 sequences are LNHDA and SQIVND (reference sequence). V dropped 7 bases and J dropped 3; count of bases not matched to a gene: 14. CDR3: CASTVTRTGSINQPQHF. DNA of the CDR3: TGTGCCAGTACCGTTACCCGGACAGGGTCTATCAATCAGCCCCAGCATTTT.

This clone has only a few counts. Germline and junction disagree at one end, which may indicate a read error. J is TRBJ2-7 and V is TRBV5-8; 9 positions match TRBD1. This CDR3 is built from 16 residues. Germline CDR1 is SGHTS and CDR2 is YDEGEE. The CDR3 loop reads CASSLERNRDRAPLTF. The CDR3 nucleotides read TGTGCCAGCAGCTTGGAACGTAACCGGGACAGGGCCCCTCTCACGTTC.

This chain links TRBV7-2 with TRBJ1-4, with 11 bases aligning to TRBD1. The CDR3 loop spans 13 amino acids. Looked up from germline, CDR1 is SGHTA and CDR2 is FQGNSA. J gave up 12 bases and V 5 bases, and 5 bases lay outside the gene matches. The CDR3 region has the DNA TGTGCCAGCAGCCCGGACAGGGGGCGTCAACTGTTTTTT. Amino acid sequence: CASSPDRGRQLFF. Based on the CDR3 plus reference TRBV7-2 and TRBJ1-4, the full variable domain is GAGVSQSPSNKVTEKGKDVELRCDPISGHTALYWYRQSLGQGLEFLIYFQGNSAPDKSGLPSDRFSAERTGGSVSTLTIQRTQQEDSAVYLCASSPDRGRQLFFGSGTQLSVL.

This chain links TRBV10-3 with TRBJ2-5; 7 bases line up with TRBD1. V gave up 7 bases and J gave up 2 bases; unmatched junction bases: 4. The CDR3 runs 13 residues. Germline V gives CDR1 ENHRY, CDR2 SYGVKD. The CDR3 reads CAITDRVQETQYF. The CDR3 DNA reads TGTGCCATCACCGACAGGGTACAAGAGACCCAGTACTTC.

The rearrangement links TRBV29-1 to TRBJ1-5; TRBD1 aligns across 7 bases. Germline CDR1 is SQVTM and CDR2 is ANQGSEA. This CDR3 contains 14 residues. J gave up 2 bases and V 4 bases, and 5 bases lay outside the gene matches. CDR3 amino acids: CSVGAGTGNQPQHF. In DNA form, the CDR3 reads TGCAGCGTTGGAGCCGGGACAGGCAATCAGCCCCAGCATTTT. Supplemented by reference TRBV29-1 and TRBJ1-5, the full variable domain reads SAVISQKPSRDICQRGTSLTIQCQVDSQVTMMFWYRQQPGQSLTLIATANQGSEATYESGFVIDKFPISRPNLTFSTLTVSNMSPEDSSIYLCSVGAGTGNQPQHFGDGTRLSIL.

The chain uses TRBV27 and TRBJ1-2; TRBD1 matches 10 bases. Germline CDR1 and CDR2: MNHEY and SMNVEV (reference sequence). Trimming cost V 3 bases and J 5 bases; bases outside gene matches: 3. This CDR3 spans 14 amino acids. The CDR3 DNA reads TGTGCCAGCAGTTTCCAGGGACAGGGGTATGGCTACACCTTC. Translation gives CASSFQGQGYGYTF.

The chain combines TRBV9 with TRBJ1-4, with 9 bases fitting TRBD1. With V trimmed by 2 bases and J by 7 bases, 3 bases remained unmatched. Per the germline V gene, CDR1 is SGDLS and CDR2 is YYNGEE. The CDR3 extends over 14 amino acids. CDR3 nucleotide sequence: TGTGCCAGCAGCGTGGGACAGGGTTTTGAAAAACTGTTTTTT. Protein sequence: CASSVGQGFEKLFF. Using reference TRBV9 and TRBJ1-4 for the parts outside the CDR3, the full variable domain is DSGVTQTPKHLITATGQRVTLRCSPRSGDLSVYWYQQSLDQGLQFLIQYYNGEERAKGNILERFSAQQFPDLHSELNLSSLELGDSALYFCASSVGQGFEKLFFGSGTQLSVL.

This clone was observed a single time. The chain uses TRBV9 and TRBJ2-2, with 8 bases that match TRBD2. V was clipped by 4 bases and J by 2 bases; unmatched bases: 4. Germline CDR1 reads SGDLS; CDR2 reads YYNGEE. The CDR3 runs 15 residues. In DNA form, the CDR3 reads TGTGCCAGCAGCCGGGGGGGTATAAACACCGGGGAGCTGTTTTTT. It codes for CASSRGGINTGELFF.

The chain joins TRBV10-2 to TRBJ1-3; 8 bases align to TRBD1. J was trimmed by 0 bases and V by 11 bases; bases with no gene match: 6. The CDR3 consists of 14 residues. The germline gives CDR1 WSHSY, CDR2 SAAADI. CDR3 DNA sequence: TGCGCCGCCCGACAGGGGCCCTCTGGAAACACCATATATTTT. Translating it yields CAARQGPSGNTIYF.

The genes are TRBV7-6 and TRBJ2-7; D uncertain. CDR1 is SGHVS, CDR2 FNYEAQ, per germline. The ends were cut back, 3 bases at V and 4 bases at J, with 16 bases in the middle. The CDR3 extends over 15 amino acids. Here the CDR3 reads CASSLSEQSPYEQYF. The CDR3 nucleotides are TGTGCCAGCAGCTTGAGCGAGCAATCCCCGTACGAGCAGTACTTC.

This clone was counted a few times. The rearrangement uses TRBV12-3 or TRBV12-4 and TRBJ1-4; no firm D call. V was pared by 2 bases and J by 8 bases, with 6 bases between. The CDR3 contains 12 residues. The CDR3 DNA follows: TGTGCCAGCAGTTTACGGAGGGAAAAACTGTTTTTT. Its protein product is CASSLRREKLFF.

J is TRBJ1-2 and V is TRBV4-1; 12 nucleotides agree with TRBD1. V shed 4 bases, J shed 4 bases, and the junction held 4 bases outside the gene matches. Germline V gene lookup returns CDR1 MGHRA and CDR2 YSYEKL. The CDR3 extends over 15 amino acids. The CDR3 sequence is CASSLGTGGGYGYTF. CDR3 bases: TGCGCCAGCAGCCTAGGGACAGGGGGCGGCTATGGCTACACCTTC.

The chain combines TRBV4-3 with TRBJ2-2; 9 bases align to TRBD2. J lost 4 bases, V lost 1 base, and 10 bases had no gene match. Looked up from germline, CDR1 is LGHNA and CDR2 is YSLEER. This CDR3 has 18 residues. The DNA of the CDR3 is TGCGCCAGCAGCCAAGCCCGCGGGGGGGCCCTGGGCACCGGGGAGCTGTTTTTT. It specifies CASSQARGGALGTGELFF.

CDR3 region: CASSWGRVESNQPQHF. The DNA of the CDR3 is TGTGCCAGCTCATGGGGCAGGGTGGAGAGTAATCAGCCCCAGCATTTT. V is TRBV18 and J is TRBJ1-5; a possible D gene is TRBD1 (5 bases). The ends were cut back, 5 bases at V and 4 bases at J, with 18 bases in the middle. The CDR3 is made up of 16 amino acids. CDR1 and CDR2 (germline): KGHSH, LQKENI.

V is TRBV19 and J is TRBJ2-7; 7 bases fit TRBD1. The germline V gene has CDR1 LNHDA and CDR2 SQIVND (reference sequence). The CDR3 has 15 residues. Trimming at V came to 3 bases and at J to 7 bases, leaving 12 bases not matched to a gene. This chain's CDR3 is CASSIMTGMMGEQYF. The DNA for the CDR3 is TGTGCCAGTAGTATTATGACAGGGATGATGGGGGAGCAGTACTTC.

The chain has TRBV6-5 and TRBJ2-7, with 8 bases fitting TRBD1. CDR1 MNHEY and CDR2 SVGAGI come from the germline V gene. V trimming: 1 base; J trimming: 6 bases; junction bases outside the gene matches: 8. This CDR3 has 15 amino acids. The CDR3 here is CASSYYNRGTGEQYF. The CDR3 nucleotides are TGTGCCAGCAGTTACTATAACAGGGGGACGGGCGAGCAGTACTTC.

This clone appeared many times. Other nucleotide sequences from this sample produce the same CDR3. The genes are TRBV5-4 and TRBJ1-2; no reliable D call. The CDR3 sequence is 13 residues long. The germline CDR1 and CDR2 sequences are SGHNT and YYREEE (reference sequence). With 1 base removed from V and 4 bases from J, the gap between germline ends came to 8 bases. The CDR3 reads CASSLPGGYGYTF. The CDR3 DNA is TGTGCCAGCAGCTTGCCCGGAGGCTATGGCTACACCTTC.

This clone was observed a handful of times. This CDR3 reads CASSVELGGETQYF. In DNA, the CDR3 is TGTGCCAGCAGCGTAGAGCTGGGGGGAGAGACCCAGTACTTC. The V gene is TRBV9, the J gene TRBJ2-5; D perhaps matches TRBD2 (6 bases). The CDR3 has 14 residues. Trimming left V 0 bases short and J 4 bases short, with 10 bases between. The germline V gene encodes CDR1 SGDLS and CDR2 YYNGEE.

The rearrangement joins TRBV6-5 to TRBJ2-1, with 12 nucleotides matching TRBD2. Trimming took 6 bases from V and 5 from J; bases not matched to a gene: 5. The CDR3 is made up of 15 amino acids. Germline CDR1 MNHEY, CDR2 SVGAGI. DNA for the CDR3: TGTGCCAGCAGCTCCTGGACTAGCGGGGACAATGAGCAGTTCTTC. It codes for CASSSWTSGDNEQFF.